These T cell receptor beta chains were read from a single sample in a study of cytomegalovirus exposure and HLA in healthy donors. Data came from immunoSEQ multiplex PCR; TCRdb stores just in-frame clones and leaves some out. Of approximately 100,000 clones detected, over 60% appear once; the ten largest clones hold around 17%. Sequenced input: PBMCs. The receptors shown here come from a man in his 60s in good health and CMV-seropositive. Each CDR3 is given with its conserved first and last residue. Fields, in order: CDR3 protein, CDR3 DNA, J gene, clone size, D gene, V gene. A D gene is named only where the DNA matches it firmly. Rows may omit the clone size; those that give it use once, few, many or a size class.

CDR3: CASKASGGVNEQFF; DNA: TGTGCCAGCAAGGCTAGCGGGGGGGTCAATGAGCAGTTCTTC; J: TRBJ2-1; size: -; D: TRBD2; V: TRBV6-4
CDR3: CASSHLAGGTTDTQYF; DNA: TGTGCCAGCTCACACCTAGCGGGGGGAACCACAGATACGCAGTATTTT; J: TRBJ2-3; size: -; D: TRBD2; V: TRBV18
CDR3: CASSPLPAGQLGYGYTF; DNA: TGTGCCAGCTCACCACTGCCGGCCGGACAGCTCGGCTATGGCTACACCTTC; J: TRBJ1-2; size: -; D: -; V: TRBV18
CDR3: CASSPREINSPLHF; DNA: TGTGCCAGCAGCCCCCGGGAGATTAATTCACCCCTCCACTTT; J: TRBJ1-6; size: -; D: -; V: TRBV9
CDR3: CAWSSLGWGGDYGYTF; DNA: TGTGCCTGGAGTTCGCTGGGGTGGGGGGGAGACTATGGCTACACCTTC; J: TRBJ1-2; size: -; D: -; V: TRBV30
CDR3: CASSPGTGFQETQYF; DNA: TGTGCCAGCTCACCGGGGACAGGGTTCCAAGAGACCCAGTACTTC; J: TRBJ2-5; size: -; D: TRBD1; V: TRBV18
CDR3: CASSLAGGSSYNEQFF; DNA: TGCGCCAGCAGCCTAGCGGGGGGGAGCTCCTACAATGAGCAGTTCTTC; J: TRBJ2-1; size: once; D: TRBD2; V: TRBV5-1
CDR3: CASVTGSGYGYTF; DNA: TGTGCCAGCGTGACAGGGAGTGGGTATGGCTACACCTTC; J: TRBJ1-2; size: once; D: TRBD1; V: TRBV5-4
CDR3: CASSFSGTGGETQYF; DNA: TGTGCCAGCAGTTTCTCCGGGACAGGGGGCGAGACCCAGTACTTC; J: TRBJ2-5; size: -; D: TRBD1; V: TRBV6-5
CDR3: CASSLLSSNSPLHF; DNA: TGTGCCAGCAGCTTACTGTCGTCGAATTCACCCCTCCACTTT; J: TRBJ1-6; size: -; D: -; V: TRBV7-8
CDR3: CASTPGKDYGYTF; DNA: TGTGCCAGTACTCCAGGGAAGGACTATGGCTACACCTTC; J: TRBJ1-2; size: once; D: -; V: TRBV19
CDR3: CASSPLSGGSSYEQYF; DNA: TGTGCCAGCTCACCACTTAGCGGGGGTTCTTCCTACGAGCAGTACTTC; J: TRBJ2-7; size: -; D: TRBD2; V: TRBV18
CDR3: CASSRAGGTSTDTQYF; DNA: TGTGCCAGCAGCCGAGCGGGGGGCACTAGCACAGATACGCAGTATTTT; J: TRBJ2-3; size: -; D: TRBD2; V: TRBV7-6
CDR3: CAWGPAGVGAQYF; DNA: TGTGCCTGGGGCCCGGCGGGGGTGGGGGCGCAGTATTTT; J: TRBJ2-3; size: -; D: TRBD2; V: TRBV30
CDR3: CASRRGGAGDNEQFF; DNA: TGTGCCAGCAGGCGCGGGGGGGCTGGTGACAATGAGCAGTTCTTC; J: TRBJ2-1; size: -; D: TRBD2; V: TRBV4-2
CDR3: CASSLTGRGNIAKNIQYF; DNA: TGTGCCAGCAGCTTAACGGGCCGGGGGAACATCGCCAAAAACATTCAGTACTTC; J: TRBJ2-4; size: -; D: -; V: TRBV7-3
CDR3: CASSGGSGGEQPQHF; DNA: TGTGCCAGCAGCGGGGGAAGCGGGGGGGAGCAGCCCCAGCATTTT; J: TRBJ1-5; size: -; D: -; V: TRBV9
CDR3: CASSIILRSNQPQHF; DNA: TGTGCCAGTAGTATAATCCTTCGTAGCAATCAGCCCCAGCATTTT; J: TRBJ1-5; size: -; D: -; V: TRBV19
CDR3: CASSLTGGNTGELFF; DNA: TGTGCCAGCAGCTTAACGGGGGGGAACACCGGGGAGCTGTTTTTT; J: TRBJ2-2; size: -; D: TRBD2; V: TRBV11-2
CDR3: CASSPGGRSNQPQHF; DNA: TGTGCCAGTAGCCCCGGCGGGAGAAGCAATCAGCCCCAGCATTTT; J: TRBJ1-5; size: -; D: -; V: TRBV19
CDR3: CASSYSDNSYEQYF; DNA: TGTGCCAGCAGTTACTCGGACAACTCCTACGAGCAGTACTTC; J: TRBJ2-7; size: -; D: -; V: TRBV6-6
CDR3: CASSPTSGAGSTYEQYF; DNA: TGTGCCAGCAGCCCTACCAGTGGGGCGGGGTCCACCTACGAGCAGTACTTC; J: TRBJ2-7; size: -; D: -; V: TRBV7-2